Listed here are 20 T cell receptor beta chains from one sample, sequenced in a study of blood T cell repertoires in COVID-19. The assay was immunoSEQ multiplex PCR, and TCRdb's table has in-frame clones only and misses some. The repertoire holds about 62,000 clones, with approximately 80% as singletons. Sequencing used peripheral blood. Every receptor here comes from a woman aged 45 to 65 with active or convalescent COVID-19.

This clone has just a few counts. This chain joins TRBV7-2 and TRBJ2-5; tentatively, D is TRBD1 (6 bases). The CDR3 extends over 12 amino acids. Germline CDR1 is SGHTA and CDR2 is FQGNSA. The germline V and J ends were trimmed by 5 bases and 7 bases, with 11 bases remaining between them. CDR3 DNA sequence: TGTGCCAGCAGCGGGGGCTCGGGGACCCAGTACTTC. It yields the protein CASSGGSGTQYF.

The chain has TRBV7-9 and TRBJ2-2; the match to TRBD2 covers 7 bases. Trimming cost V 5 bases and J 1 base; bases outside gene matches: 7. This CDR3 has 16 amino acids. Germline values: CDR1 SEHNR, CDR2 FQNEAQ (reference sequence). The CDR3 here is CASSQSGTKNTGELFF. In DNA form, the CDR3 reads TGTGCCAGCAGCCAGTCCGGGACTAAGAACACCGGGGAGCTGTTTTTT.

The chain has TRBV3-1 (or the pseudogene TRBV3-2) and TRBJ2-5, with 15 nucleotides matching TRBD2. Germline CDR1 and CDR2: LGHDT and YNNKEL (reference sequence). V was pared by 4 bases and J by 5 bases, with 8 bases of the junction left unmatched. CDR3 length: 17 amino acids. CDR3 protein: CASSPRGLAGGVETQYF. Here the CDR3 DNA reads TGTGCCAGCAGCCCAAGAGGACTAGCGGGAGGGGTGGAGACCCAGTACTTC.

The chain has TRBV6-6 and TRBJ2-1; 11 bases line up with TRBD2. CDR1 is MNHNY and CDR2 is SVGAGI in the germline V gene (reference sequence). This CDR3 contains 16 residues. With V trimmed by 2 bases and J by 9 bases, 9 bases remained unmatched. The CDR3: CASSYKTSGSRGEQFF. CDR3 bases: TGTGCCAGCAGTTACAAAACTAGCGGGAGCCGGGGTGAGCAGTTCTTC.

Turning to this clone: The same CDR3 can be traced to other DNA sequences in this sample. The chain is built from TRBV30 and TRBJ2-5, with D possibly being TRBD2 (7 bases). The V end was cut by 3 bases, the J end by 5 bases, with 19 bases between. CDR1 and CDR2 from the germline V gene are GTSNPN and SVGIG (reference sequence). The CDR3 runs to 15 residues. The CDR3 region has the DNA TGTGCCTGGAGAATCGCGGGGGCGGGTGGGGAGACCCAGTACTTC. It encodes CAWRIAGAGGETQYF.

The V gene is TRBV10-3, the J gene TRBJ2-5; unclear D gene. Germline values: CDR1 ENHRY, CDR2 SYGVKD. Trimming removed 0 bases from V and 2 bases from J, with 4 bases in between. The CDR3 length is 13 residues. This chain's CDR3 is CAISESNQETQYF. CDR3 sequence (DNA): TGTGCCATCAGTGAGTCTAATCAAGAGACCCAGTACTTC.

The chain employs TRBV11-1 and TRBJ2-3; D is ambiguous. V was clipped by 1 base and J by 2 bases, with 13 bases between them. The germline V gene has CDR1 SGHAT and CDR2 FQDESV (reference sequence). The CDR3 sequence is 16 residues long. The CDR3, as DNA: TGTGCCAGCAGCTTAGGCGGCAGCCACTCCACAGATACGCAGTATTTT. It yields the protein CASSLGGSHSTDTQYF.

This chain connects TRBV10-3 to TRBJ1-2, with a possible D match to TRBD1 (5 bases). Trimming stripped 0 bases from V and 3 bases from J, with 8 bases between. Germline lookup yields CDR1 ENHRY and CDR2 SYGVKD. This CDR3 has 14 residues. The CDR3 DNA follows: TGTGCCATCAGTGAGTCAGGGGTAGACTATGGCTACACCTTC. This translates into CAISESGVDYGYTF.

The chain combines TRBV6-5 with TRBJ2-6; D not certain. Germline loops: CDR1 MNHEY, CDR2 SVGAGI. This CDR3 has 14 amino acids. Trimming removed 10 bases from V and 0 bases from J, with 10 bases in between. The chain's CDR3 is CATLQVSGANVLTF. The CDR3 region has the DNA TGTGCCACCCTCCAGGTCTCTGGGGCCAACGTCCTGACTTTC.

This sequence joins TRBV5-1 and TRBJ2-3; the match to TRBD2 covers 12 bases. Germline CDR1 SGHRS, CDR2 YFSETQ. V lost 0 bases, J lost 4 bases, and 3 bases stayed unmatched. The CDR3 length is 16 residues. The CDR3 spells CASSLGLAGAADTQYF. The DNA for the CDR3 is TGCGCCAGCAGCTTGGGACTAGCGGGAGCTGCAGATACGCAGTATTTT. Based on the CDR3 plus reference TRBV5-1 and TRBJ2-3, the full variable domain is KAGVTQTPRYLIKTRGQQVTLSCSPISGHRSVSWYQQTPGQGLQFLFEYFSETQRNKGNFPGRFSGRQFSNSRSEMNVSTLELGDSALYLCASSLGLAGAADTQYFGPGTRLTVL.

V usage is TRBV21-1 and J usage is TRBJ1-1. TRBV21-1 is tagged as a pseudogene. This CDR3 comprises 13 residues. CDR3: CASSKPGEAEAFF. CDR3 nucleotide sequence: TGTGCCAGCAGCAAACCGGGGGAGGCTGAAGCTTTCTTT.

This clone was detected only a few times. The V gene is TRBV4-3, the J gene TRBJ2-1; 9 nucleotides match TRBD2. V was clipped by 0 bases and J by 0 bases; unmatched bases: 6. CDR1 and CDR2 from the germline V gene are LGHNA and YSLEER. The CDR3 loop spans 18 amino acids. As DNA, the CDR3 is TGCGCCAGCAGCCAAGATGGGGCGGGAGGGAGCTCCTACAATGAGCAGTTCTTC. Translating gives CASSQDGAGGSSYNEQFF.

J is TRBJ2-7 and V is TRBV6-5; TRBD1 aligns across 8 bases. CDR1 and CDR2 from the germline V gene are MNHEY and SVGAGI. Losses at the gene ends were 5 bases for V and 2 bases for J; bases not matched to a gene: 8. The CDR3 length is 15 residues. The CDR3 DNA sequence: TGTGCCAGCAGTCTCCGACAGGGGCGAGCCTACGAGCAGTACTTC. Its translation is CASSLRQGRAYEQYF.

Here the CDR3 DNA reads TGCGCCAGCAGCCACACCGGGACAGGGAACTATGGCTACACCTTC. Its translation: CASSHTGTGNYGYTF. This sequence joins TRBV4-1 and TRBJ1-2, with 9 bases fitting TRBD1. J gave up 2 bases and V 3 bases, and 4 bases lay outside the gene matches. The CDR3 length is 15 residues. CDR1 is MGHRA, CDR2 YSYEKL, per germline.

The chain employs TRBV11-2 and TRBJ1-1; D ambiguous. Deletions cut 0 bases from V and 11 bases from J, with 10 bases between. The CDR3 has 12 residues. The germline gives CDR1 SGHAT, CDR2 FQNNGV. CDR3 sequence (DNA): TGTGCCAGCAGCTTAGATGGAGGGAGCGCTTTCTTT. Residues: CASSLDGGSAFF.

The rearrangement joins TRBV24-1 to TRBJ2-1; tentatively, D is TRBD2 (6 bases). This CDR3 is built from 14 residues. Germline loops: CDR1 KGHDR, CDR2 SFDVKD. V shed 5 bases and J shed 5 bases, with 12 bases lying between them. The DNA for the CDR3 is TGTGCCACCAGTGGTCGGGAGTTGGACAATGAGCAGTTCTTC. Protein product: CATSGRELDNEQFF.

This sequence joins TRBV24-1 and TRBJ2-5; possible D gene TRBD1, 5 bases. There are 14 residues in the CDR3. Germline V gene data show CDR1 as KGHDR and CDR2 as SFDVKD. V was pared by 9 bases and J by 1 base, with 14 bases between. The CDR3 coding sequence is TGTGCCACCCCGGAACAGGCCCGCCAAGAGACCCAGTACTTC. Its protein is CATPEQARQETQYF.

This clone appeared a single time. The J gene is TRBJ1-2, the V gene TRBV28; D is uncertain. Germline CDR1 is MDHEN and CDR2 is SYDVKM. This CDR3 is built from 11 residues. Between the trimmed V and J ends, which lost 7 bases and 8 bases, there was a span of 11 bases. This chain's CDR3 is CASTRERGYTF. The CDR3 region has the DNA TGTGCCAGCACGCGGGAGCGGGGCTACACCTTC.

This chain links TRBV19 with TRBJ2-7, with 11 bases identical to TRBD2. The CDR3 runs to 15 residues. Trimming at V came to 2 bases and at J to 3 bases, leaving 3 bases not matched to a gene. Germline CDR1 and CDR2: LNHDA and SQIVND (reference sequence). In DNA form, the CDR3 reads TGTGCCAGTAGTATATCGGGACTAGCGGTCTACGAGCAGTACTTC. It codes for CASSISGLAVYEQYF.

This rearrangement joins TRBV5-1 to TRBJ2-5; 12 nucleotides agree with TRBD1. In germline, CDR1 is SGHRS, CDR2 YFSETQ. The CDR3 has 16 residues. V trimming: 4 bases; J trimming: 6 bases; junction bases outside the gene matches: 10. CDR3 sequence: CASSPRGQGASKTQYF. In DNA form, the CDR3 reads TGCGCCAGCAGCCCCAGGGGACAGGGGGCTTCAAAGACCCAGTACTTC.